These 14 T cell receptor beta chains came from one sample sequenced in a study of CD8+CD57+ T cells in acquired aplastic anemia. The patients chosen for sequencing had shown expansion of CD8+CD57+ cells (detected by flow cytometry). Genomic DNA acted as the template from which TCR beta VDJ combination and CDR3 sequence profiling were carried out. TCRdb redid the calling of the reads with MiXCR, one entry per CDR3 protein. The data show hundreds of thousands of distinct CDR3 sequences, 25% to 40% seen once. What was sequenced was sorted CD4+, CD8+, or CD8+CD57+ T cells (not recorded which) from PBMCs. The receptors shown here come from a human donor with aplastic anemia.

This clonotype was seen more than once but under ten times. V gene TRBV14 combines with J gene TRBJ1-2; D not certain. The germline V and J ends were trimmed by 6 bases and 8 bases, with 16 bases remaining between them. CDR1 is SGHDN, CDR2 FVKESK, per germline. The CDR3 is 13 residues long. CDR3: CASSYGSAGGYTF. In DNA form, the CDR3 reads TGTGCCAGCAGTTATGGGTCAGCCGGGGGCTACACCTTC.

This chain's CDR3 is CSATDRDRGTETQYF. The CDR3 region has the DNA TGCAGTGCTACAGACCGGGACAGGGGCACAGAGACCCAGTACTTC. The V and J genes are TRBV20-1 and TRBJ2-5; 10 nucleotides align to TRBD1. V shed 4 bases, J shed 4 bases, and the junction held 9 bases outside the gene matches. This CDR3 is 15 amino acids long. From germline, CDR1 is DFQATT and CDR2 SNEGSKA (reference sequence).

This clonotype was seen more than once but under ten times. The V call is TRBV24-1, the J call TRBJ2-1; no definite D call. V lost 0 bases and J 3 bases, leaving 8 bases between the germline ends. The CDR3 runs 15 residues. Per the germline V gene, CDR1 is KGHDR and CDR2 is SFDVKD. The CDR3 bases are TGTGCCACCAGTGATTTGGAAGACTTCTACAATGAGCAGTTCTTC. Its protein is CATSDLEDFYNEQFF.

This chain joins TRBV9 and TRBJ1-2; TRBD1 might be the D (5 bases). The ends were cut back, 0 bases at V and 4 bases at J, with 13 bases in the middle. Germline V lookup: CDR1 SGDLS, CDR2 YYNGEE. CDR3 size: 15 residues. The CDR3 region has the DNA TGTGCCAGCAGCGTAGAGGCCGGGGGAACCTATGGCTACACCTTC. Amino acid sequence: CASSVEAGGTYGYTF.

The rearrangement joins TRBV4-3 to TRBJ2-7; possibly TRBD1 or TRBD2 for D (5 bases each). Looked up from germline, CDR1 is LGHNA and CDR2 is YSLEER. CDR3 length: 13 amino acids. V lost 4 bases, J lost 10 bases, and 17 bases lay in between. The CDR3 nucleotides are TGCGCCAGCAGCCCAGAGGAGAGGGGTTCCCAGTACTTC. Its translation is CASSPEERGSQYF.

This clonotype was detected ten times or more. V and J are TRBV20-1 and TRBJ1-2; D call uncertain. This CDR3 contains 13 residues. Between the trimmed V and J ends, which lost 0 bases and 4 bases, there was a span of 9 bases. CDR1 is DFQATT and CDR2 is SNEGSKA in the germline V gene (reference sequence). CDR3 loop: CSARDSGGYGYTF. The CDR3 bases are TGCAGTGCTAGAGATTCAGGCGGCTATGGCTACACCTTC.

Turning to this clonotype: The CDR3 carries no conserved terminal phenylalanine or tryptophan, so it likely arises from a read error. This chain links TRBV20-1 with TRBJ2-3; TRBD1 might be the D (6 bases). Germline V gives CDR1 DFQATT, CDR2 SNEGSKA (reference sequence). Trimming cost V 3 bases and J 1 base, with 17 bases left between them. The CDR3 spans 16 residues. CDR3 DNA: TGCAGTGCTAGCCCCACTTTGGACAGTGGCACAGATACGCAGTATTCT. This translates into CSASPTLDSGTDTQYS.

This clonotype appeared a few times. The chain combines TRBV25-1 with TRBJ2-5, with 8 bases that match TRBD2. Germline V gives CDR1 MGHDK, CDR2 SYGVNS. The ends lost 2 bases at V and 4 bases at J; junction bases unmatched: 15. The CDR3 contains 18 residues. CDR3 DNA sequence: TGTGCCAGCAGTGAAGTGGTGTTAGCGGGGCTCACTGGAGAGACCCAGTACTTC. Protein product: CASSEVVLAGLTGETQYF.

The rearrangement uses TRBV29-1 and TRBJ1-2; D is unresolved. Germline CDR1 SQVTM, CDR2 ANQGSEA. CDR3 length equals 12 residues. Between the trimmed V and J ends, which lost 7 bases and 3 bases, there was a span of 12 bases. The CDR3 sequence is CSATLEDYGYTF. The CDR3 DNA is TGCAGCGCGACACTCGAGGACTATGGCTACACCTTC.

This clonotype was counted a single time. The CDR3 protein is CASSLWGNPLHF. The CDR3 coding sequence is TGTGCCAGCAGCCTATGGGGAAACCCCCTCCACTTT. The chain employs TRBV16 and TRBJ1-6; no clear D. This CDR3 has 12 residues. Germline values: CDR1 KGHSY, CDR2 FQNENV. The V end lost 4 bases, the J end lost 13 bases, and 11 bases lay between the germline ends. The whole variable domain, filled in from reference TRBV16 and TRBJ1-6, reads GEEVAQTPKHLVRGEGQKAKLYCAPIKGHSYVFWYQQVLKNEFKFLISFQNENVFDETGMPKERFSAKCLPNSPCSLEIQATKLEDSAVYFCASSLWGNPLHFGNGTRLTVT.

This clonotype appeared many times. This rearrangement joins TRBV7-2 to TRBJ1-6; D not resolved. The ends were cut back, 0 bases at V and 4 bases at J, with 10 bases in the middle. The CDR3 extends over 16 amino acids. Germline values: CDR1 SGHTA, CDR2 FQGNSA. CDR3 DNA: TGTGCCAGCAGCTTAGCTTCCGGAAATTATAATTCACCCCTCCACTTT. Protein sequence: CASSLASGNYNSPLHF.

In this sample, this clonotype turned up many times. The V call is TRBV19, the J call TRBJ2-7, with TRBD1 identical over 7 bases. Germline V lookup: CDR1 LNHDA, CDR2 SQIVND (reference sequence). The CDR3 consists of 14 residues. After removal of 6 bases from V and 1 base from J, the junction contained 6 bases not matched to a gene. The CDR3: CASRDRTLSYEQYF. The DNA of the CDR3 is TGTGCCAGTAGGGACAGGACCCTATCCTACGAGCAGTACTTC.

This clonotype has at least ten counts. The gene calls are TRBV7-3 and TRBJ1-6; D is uncertain. This CDR3 comprises 15 residues. V lost 5 bases and J 6 bases, leaving 14 bases between the germline ends. Germline CDR1 is SGHTA and CDR2 is FQGTGA. The CDR3 sequence is CASSAVRGGNSPLHF. CDR3 coding DNA: TGTGCCAGCAGCGCCGTTAGAGGTGGTAATTCACCCCTCCACTTT.

This clonotype has only a few counts. CDR3 sequence (DNA): TGTGCCAGCAGTTCTAGAGGGGGAGTGGTCACTGAAGCTTTCTTT. It is translated as CASSSRGGVVTEAFF. The chain uses TRBV6-5 and TRBJ1-1; tentatively, D is TRBD1 (6 bases). Trimming took off 4 bases at V and 4 bases at J, with 16 bases between the two ends. This CDR3 has 15 residues. Per the germline V gene, CDR1 is MNHEY and CDR2 is SVGAGI.